The T cell receptor (beta chain) described here comes from a study of T-cell memory formation after mild COVID-19. This clonotype came up a few times. V was trimmed by 5 bases and J by 4 bases, leaving 17 bases between them. Germline loops: CDR1 SGHTA, CDR2 FQGTGA. The CDR3 has 15 residues. MiXCR, applied by TCRdb to the 5' RACE reads, yields one record per CDR3 protein. The repertoire holds fewer than 700,000 distinct CDR3 sequences, with 20% to 25% as singletons. The gene calls are TRBV7-3 and TRBJ1-1; D uncertain. The clonotype was recovered from an adult woman who had mild COVID-19 (a few samples of this study predate the infection). Cell type and time point are not known. The sample consisted of PBMCs or a T cell subset sorted from them (not recorded which). The CDR3 DNA is TGTGCCAGCAGCAGCGTCGGCCCGGGGAGCACTGAAGCTTTCTTT. Amino acid sequence: CASSSVGPGSTEAFF.